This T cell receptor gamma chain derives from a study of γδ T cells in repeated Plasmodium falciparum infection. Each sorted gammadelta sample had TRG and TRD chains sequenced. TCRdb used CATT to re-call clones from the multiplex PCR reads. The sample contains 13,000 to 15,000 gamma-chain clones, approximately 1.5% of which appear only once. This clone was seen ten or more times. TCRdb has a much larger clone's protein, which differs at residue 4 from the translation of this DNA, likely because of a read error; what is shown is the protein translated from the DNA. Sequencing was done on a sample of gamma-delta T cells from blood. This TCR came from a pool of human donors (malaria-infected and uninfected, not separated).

DNA of the CDR3: TGTGCCACCTGTGATGGGCTCTATAAGAAACTCTTT. Amino acids: CATCDGLYKKLF. V and J are TRGV4 and TRGJ1 or TRGJ2. Germline V lookup: CDR1 EGSTGY, CDR2 YDSYTSSV. The length of the CDR3 is 12 residues.